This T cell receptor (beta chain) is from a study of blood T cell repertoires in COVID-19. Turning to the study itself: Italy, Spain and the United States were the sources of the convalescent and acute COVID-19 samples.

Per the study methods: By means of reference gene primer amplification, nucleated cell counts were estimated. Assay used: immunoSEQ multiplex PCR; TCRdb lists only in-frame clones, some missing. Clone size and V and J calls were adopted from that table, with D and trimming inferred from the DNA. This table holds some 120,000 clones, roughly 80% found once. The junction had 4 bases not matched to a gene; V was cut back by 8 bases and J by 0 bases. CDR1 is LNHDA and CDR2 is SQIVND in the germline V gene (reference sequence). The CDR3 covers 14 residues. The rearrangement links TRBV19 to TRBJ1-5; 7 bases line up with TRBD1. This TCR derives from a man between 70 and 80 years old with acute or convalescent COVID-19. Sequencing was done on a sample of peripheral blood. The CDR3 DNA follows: TGTGCCAGTGGACAGGCCACTAGCAATCAGCCCCAGCATTTT. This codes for CASGQATSNQPQHF. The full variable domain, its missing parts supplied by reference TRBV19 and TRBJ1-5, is DGGITQSPKYLFRKEGQNVTLSCEQNLNHDAMYWYRQDPGQGLRLIYYSQIVNDFQKGDIAEGYSVSREKKESFPLTVTSAQKNPTAFYLCASGQATSNQPQHFGDGTRLSIL.